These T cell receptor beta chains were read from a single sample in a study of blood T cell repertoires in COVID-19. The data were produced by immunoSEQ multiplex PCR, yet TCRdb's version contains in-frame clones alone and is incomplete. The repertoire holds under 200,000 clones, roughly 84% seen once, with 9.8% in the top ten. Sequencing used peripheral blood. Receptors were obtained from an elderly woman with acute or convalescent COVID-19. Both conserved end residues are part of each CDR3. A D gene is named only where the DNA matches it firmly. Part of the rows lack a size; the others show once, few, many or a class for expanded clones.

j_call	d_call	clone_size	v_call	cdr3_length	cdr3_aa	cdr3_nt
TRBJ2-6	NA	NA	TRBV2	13	CASSQSGANVLTF	TGTGCCAGCAGTCAATCTGGGGCCAACGTCCTGACTTTC
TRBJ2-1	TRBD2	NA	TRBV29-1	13	CSVKRSSGAVQFF	TGCAGCGTTAAAAGGTCTAGCGGGGCCGTCCAGTTCTTC
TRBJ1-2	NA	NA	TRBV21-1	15	CASSKSAGSPYGYTF	TGTGCCAGCAGCAAATCCGCAGGGTCCCCCTATGGCTACACCTTC
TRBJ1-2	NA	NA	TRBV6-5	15	CASRDPPQTDYGYTF	TGTGCCAGCAGGGACCCCCCCCAGACAGACTATGGCTACACCTTC
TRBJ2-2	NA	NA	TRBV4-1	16	CASSPLHGGGTGELFF	TGCGCCAGCAGCCCCCTCCACGGGGGTGGCACCGGGGAGCTGTTTTTT
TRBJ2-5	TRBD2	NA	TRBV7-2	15	CASSFQRERVETQYF	TGTGCCAGCAGCTTCCAGCGGGAGCGGGTGGAGACCCAGTACTTC
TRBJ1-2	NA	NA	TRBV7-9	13	CASGAAPNYGYTF	TGTGCCAGCGGGGCGGCGCCTAACTATGGCTACACCTTC
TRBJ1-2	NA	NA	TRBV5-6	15	CASSLGIGGPYGYTF	TGTGCCAGCAGCTTGGGGATCGGCGGTCCCTATGGCTACACCTTC
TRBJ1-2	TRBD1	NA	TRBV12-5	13	CASRTGDIGGYTF	TGTGCTAGTCGGACAGGGGACATAGGGGGCTACACCTTC
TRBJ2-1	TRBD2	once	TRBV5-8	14	CASSLGASGPEQFF	TGTGCCAGCAGCTTGGGAGCTAGCGGGCCTGAGCAGTTCTTC
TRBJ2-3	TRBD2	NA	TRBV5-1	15	CASSSTSGSTDTQYF	TGCGCCAGCAGCTCCACTAGCGGAAGCACAGATACGCAGTATTTT
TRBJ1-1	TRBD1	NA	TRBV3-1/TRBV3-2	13	CASSLGQGERAFF	TGTGCCAGCAGCCTCGGACAGGGGGAGCGGGCTTTCTTT
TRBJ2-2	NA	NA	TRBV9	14	CASSVERGTGELFF	TGTGCCAGCAGCGTAGAAAGGGGGACCGGGGAGCTGTTTTTT
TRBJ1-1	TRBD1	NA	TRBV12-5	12	CASGPEGARAFF	TGTGCTAGTGGTCCCGAGGGGGCGCGTGCTTTCTTT
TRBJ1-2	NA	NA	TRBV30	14	CAWDLNGRGGGYTF	TGTGCCTGGGACCTAAACGGCCGGGGGGGAGGCTACACCTTC
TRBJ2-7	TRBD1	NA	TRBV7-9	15	CASRPDRVGPYEQYF	TGTGCCAGCAGACCGGACAGGGTAGGCCCCTACGAGCAGTACTTC
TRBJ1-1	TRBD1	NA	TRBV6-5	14	CASSSQGVNTEAFF	TGTGCCAGCAGTTCACAGGGGGTGAACACTGAAGCTTTCTTT
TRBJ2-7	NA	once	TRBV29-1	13	CSVKAPSSYEQYF	TGCAGCGTCAAAGCCCCGAGCTCCTACGAGCAGTACTTC
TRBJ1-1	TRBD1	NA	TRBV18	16	CASSLIPGQGDTEAFF	TGTGCCAGCTCACTAATCCCGGGACAGGGAGACACTGAAGCTTTCTTT
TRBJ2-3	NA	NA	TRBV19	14	CASNPGLTTDTQYF	TGTGCCAGTAACCCGGGACTGACTACAGATACGCAGTATTTT
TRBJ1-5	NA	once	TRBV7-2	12	CASSLGAQPQHF	TGTGCCAGCAGCCTTGGGGCTCAGCCCCAGCATTTT
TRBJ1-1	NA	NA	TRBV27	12	CASGPGLSEAFF	TGTGCCAGCGGCCCAGGGTTATCTGAAGCTTTCTTT
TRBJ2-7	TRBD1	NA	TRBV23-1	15	CASRHPGTGHYEQYF	TGCGCCAGCAGGCATCCCGGGACAGGGCACTACGAGCAGTACTTC
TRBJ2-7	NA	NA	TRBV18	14	CASSPNRSPYEQYF	TGTGCCAGCTCTCCCAACCGTAGCCCCTACGAGCAGTACTTC
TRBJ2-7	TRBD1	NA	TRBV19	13	CASSVGQAYEQYF	TGTGCCAGTAGTGTCGGACAGGCCTACGAGCAGTACTTC
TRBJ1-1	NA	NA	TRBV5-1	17	CASSLERIGRGNTEAFF	TGCGCCAGCAGCTTGGAACGGATTGGCAGGGGGAACACTGAAGCTTTCTTT
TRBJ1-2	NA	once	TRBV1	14	CTSSLSTANYGYTF	TGCACCAGCAGCCTGAGTACCGCTAACTATGGCTACACCTTC
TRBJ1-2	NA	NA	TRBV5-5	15	CASSLEGHVDYGYTF	TGTGCCAGCAGCTTGGAGGGACATGTCGATTATGGCTACACCTTC
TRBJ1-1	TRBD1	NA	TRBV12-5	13	CASGLGHRGAAFF	TGTGCTAGTGGTTTGGGGCACAGGGGAGCAGCTTTCTTT
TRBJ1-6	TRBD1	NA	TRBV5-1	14	CASNPGTGNSPLHF	TGCGCCAGCAATCCCGGGACAGGCAATTCACCCCTCCACTTT
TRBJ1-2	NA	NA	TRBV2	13	CASTLGPRGGYTF	TGTGCCAGCACTTTGGGTCCCAGAGGCGGCTACACCTTC
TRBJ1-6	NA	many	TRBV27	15	CASSPQTGWHSPLHF	TGTGCCAGCAGTCCCCAGACAGGCTGGCATTCACCCCTCCACTTT
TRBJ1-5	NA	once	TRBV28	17	CASSLGDGRRTNQPQHF	TGTGCCAGCAGTTTAGGCGACGGCCGGAGAACTAATCAGCCCCAGCATTTT
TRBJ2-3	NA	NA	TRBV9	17	CASSASSQGQKANTQYF	TGTGCCAGCAGCGCTTCCTCACAGGGCCAAAAAGCAAATACGCAGTATTTT